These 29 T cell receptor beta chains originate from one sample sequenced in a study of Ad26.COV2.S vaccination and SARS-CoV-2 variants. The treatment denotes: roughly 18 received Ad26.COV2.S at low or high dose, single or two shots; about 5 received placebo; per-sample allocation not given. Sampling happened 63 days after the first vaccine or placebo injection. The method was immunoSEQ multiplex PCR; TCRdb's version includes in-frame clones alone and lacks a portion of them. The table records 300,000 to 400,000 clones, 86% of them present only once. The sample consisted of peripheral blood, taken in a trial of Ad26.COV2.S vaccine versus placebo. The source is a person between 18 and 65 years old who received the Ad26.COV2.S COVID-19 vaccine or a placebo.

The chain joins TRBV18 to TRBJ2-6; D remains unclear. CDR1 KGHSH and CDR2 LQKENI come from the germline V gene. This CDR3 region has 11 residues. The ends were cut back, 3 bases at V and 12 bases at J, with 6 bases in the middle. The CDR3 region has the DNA TGTGCCAGCTCACCCGAGAGCGTCCTGACTTTC. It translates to CASSPESVLTF.

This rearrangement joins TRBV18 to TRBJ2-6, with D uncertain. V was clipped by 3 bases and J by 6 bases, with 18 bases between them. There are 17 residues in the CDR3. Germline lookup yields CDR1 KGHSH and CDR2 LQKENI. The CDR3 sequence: CASSPPTLGSLANVLTF. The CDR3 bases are TGTGCCAGCTCACCCCCGACTCTGGGGTCATTGGCCAACGTCCTGACTTTC. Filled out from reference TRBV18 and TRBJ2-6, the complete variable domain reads NAGVMQNPRHLVRRRGQEARLRCSPMKGHSHVYWYRQLPEEGLKFMVYLQKENIIDESGMPKERFSAEFPKEGPSILRIQQVVRGDSAAYFCASSPPTLGSLANVLTFGAGSRLTVL.

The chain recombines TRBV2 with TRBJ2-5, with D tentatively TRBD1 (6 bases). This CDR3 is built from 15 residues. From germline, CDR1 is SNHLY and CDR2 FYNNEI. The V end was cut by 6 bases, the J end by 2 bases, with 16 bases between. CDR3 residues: CASRDWTVGQETQYF. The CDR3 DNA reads TGTGCCAGCAGGGACTGGACAGTGGGACAAGAGACCCAGTACTTC.

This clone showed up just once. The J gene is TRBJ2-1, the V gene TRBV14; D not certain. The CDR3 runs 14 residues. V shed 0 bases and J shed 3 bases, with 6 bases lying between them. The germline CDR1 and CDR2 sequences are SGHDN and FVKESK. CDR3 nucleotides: TGTGCCAGCAGCCAAGATGCTTTCTACAATGAGCAGTTCTTC. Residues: CASSQDAFYNEQFF.

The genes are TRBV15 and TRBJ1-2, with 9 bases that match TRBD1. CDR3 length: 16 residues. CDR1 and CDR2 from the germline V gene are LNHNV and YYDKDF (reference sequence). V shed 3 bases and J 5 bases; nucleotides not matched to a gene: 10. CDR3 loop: CATSSGGTGSGYGYTF. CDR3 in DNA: TGTGCCACCAGCAGTGGGGGGACAGGGAGTGGGTATGGCTACACCTTC. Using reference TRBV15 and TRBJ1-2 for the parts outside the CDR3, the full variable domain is DAMVIQNPRYQVTQFGKPVTLSCSQTLNHNVMYWYQQKSSQAPKLLFHYYDKDFNNEADTPDNFQSRRPNTSFCFLDIRSPGLGDTAMYLCATSSGGTGSGYGYTFGSGTRLTVV.

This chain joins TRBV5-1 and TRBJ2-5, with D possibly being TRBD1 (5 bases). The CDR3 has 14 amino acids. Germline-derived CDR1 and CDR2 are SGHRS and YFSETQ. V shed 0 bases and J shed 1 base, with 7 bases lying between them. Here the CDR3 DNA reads TGCGCCAGCAGCTTGGCTGACAGCCAAGAGACCCAGTACTTC. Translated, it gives CASSLADSQETQYF.

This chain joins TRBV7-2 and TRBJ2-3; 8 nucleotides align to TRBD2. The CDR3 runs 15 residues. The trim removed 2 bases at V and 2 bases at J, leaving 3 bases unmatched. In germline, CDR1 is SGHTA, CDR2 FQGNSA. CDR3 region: CASSLSGGNTDTQYF. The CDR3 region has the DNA TGTGCCAGCAGCTTAAGCGGGGGAAACACAGATACGCAGTATTTT.

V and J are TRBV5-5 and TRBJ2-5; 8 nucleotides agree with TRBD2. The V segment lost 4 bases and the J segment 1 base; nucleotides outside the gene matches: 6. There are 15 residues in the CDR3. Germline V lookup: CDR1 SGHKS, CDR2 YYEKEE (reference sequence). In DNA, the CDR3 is TGTGCCAGCAGCCCGGGGGGGGACCTCCAAGAGACCCAGTACTTC. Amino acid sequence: CASSPGGDLQETQYF. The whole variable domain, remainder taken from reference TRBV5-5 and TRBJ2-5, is DAGVTQSPTHLIKTRGQQVTLRCSPISGHKSVSWYQQVLGQGPQFIFQYYEKEERGRGNFPDRFSARQFPNYSSELNVNALLLGDSALYLCASSPGGDLQETQYFGPGTRLLVL.

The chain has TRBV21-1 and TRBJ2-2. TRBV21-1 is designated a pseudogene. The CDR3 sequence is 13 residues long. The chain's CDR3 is CASSSPRTGELFF. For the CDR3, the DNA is TGTGCCAGCAGCTCCCCCCGAACCGGGGAGCTGTTTTTT.

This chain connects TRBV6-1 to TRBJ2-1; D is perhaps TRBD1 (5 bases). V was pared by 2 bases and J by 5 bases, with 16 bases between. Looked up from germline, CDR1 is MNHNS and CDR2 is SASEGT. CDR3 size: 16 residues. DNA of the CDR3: TGTGCCAGCAGTGAATGGGGTGGGGCAAGAGACAATGAGCAGTTCTTC. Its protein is CASSEWGGARDNEQFF.

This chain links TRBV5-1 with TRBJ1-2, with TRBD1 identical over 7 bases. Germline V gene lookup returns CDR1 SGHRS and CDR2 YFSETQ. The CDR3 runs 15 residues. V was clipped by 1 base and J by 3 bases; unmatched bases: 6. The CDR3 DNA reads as TGCGCCAGCAGCTTGTTGCCCAGGGGGGACTATGGCTACACCTTC. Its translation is CASSLLPRGDYGYTF.

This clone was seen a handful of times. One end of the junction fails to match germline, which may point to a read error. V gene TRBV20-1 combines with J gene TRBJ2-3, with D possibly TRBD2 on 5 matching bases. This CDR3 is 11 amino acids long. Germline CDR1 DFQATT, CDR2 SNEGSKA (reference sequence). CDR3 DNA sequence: TGCAGTGCTAGAGGGGAGACCCGGGTACATTTT. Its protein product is CSARGETRVHF.

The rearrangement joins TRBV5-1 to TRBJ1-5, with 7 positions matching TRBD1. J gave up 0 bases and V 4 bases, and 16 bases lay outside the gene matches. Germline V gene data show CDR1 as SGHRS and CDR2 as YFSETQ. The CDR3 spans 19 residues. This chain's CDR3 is CASSLTSGTEVYSNQPQHF. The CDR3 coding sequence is TGCGCCAGCAGCCTAACCTCCGGGACAGAAGTTTATAGCAATCAGCCCCAGCATTTT.

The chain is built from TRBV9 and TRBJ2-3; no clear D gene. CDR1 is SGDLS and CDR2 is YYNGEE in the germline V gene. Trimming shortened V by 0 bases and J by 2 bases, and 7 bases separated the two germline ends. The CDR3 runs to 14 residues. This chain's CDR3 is CASSVGTPTDTQYF. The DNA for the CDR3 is TGTGCCAGCAGCGTAGGGACCCCCACAGATACGCAGTATTTT.

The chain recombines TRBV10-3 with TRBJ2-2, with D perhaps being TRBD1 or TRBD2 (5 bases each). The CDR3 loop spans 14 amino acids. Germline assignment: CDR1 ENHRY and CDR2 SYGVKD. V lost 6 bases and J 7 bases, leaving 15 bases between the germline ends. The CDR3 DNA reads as TGTGCCATCAGGAAAGAGAGGGGAGTCGGGGAGCTGTTTTTT. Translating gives CAIRKERGVGELFF.

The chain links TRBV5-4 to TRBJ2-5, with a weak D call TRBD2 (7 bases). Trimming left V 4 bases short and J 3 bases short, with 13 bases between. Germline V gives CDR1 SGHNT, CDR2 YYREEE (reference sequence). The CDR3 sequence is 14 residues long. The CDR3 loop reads CASSARGAEETQYF. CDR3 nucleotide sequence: TGTGCCAGCAGCGCCCGGGGGGCTGAAGAGACCCAGTACTTC.

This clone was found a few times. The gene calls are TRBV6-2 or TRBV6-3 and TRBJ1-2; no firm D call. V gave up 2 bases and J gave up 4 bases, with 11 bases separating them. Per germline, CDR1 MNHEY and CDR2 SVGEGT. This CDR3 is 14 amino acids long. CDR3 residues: CASSYRKAGYGYTF. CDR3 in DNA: TGTGCCAGCAGTTACCGAAAAGCCGGCTATGGCTACACCTTC.

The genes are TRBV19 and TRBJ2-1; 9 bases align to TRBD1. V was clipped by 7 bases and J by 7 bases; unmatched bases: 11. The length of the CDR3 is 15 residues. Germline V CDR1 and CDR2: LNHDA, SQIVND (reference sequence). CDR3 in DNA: TGTGCCAGTAACCCGGGACAGGGAGGTAATAATGAGCAGTTCTTC. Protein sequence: CASNPGQGGNNEQFF.

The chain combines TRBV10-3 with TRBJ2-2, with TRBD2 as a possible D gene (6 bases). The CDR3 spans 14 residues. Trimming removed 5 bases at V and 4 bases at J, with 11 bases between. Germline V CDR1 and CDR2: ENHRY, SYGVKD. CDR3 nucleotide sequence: TGTGCCATCAGTTCGGCGGGGAGCACCGGGGAGCTGTTTTTT. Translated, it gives CAISSAGSTGELFF.

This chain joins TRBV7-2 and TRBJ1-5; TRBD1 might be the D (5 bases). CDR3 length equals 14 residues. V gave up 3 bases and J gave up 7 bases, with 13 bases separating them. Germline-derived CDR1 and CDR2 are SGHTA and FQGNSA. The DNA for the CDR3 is TGTGCCAGCAGCTTTTTCCAGGGTGGACAGCCCCAGCATTTT. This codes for CASSFFQGGQPQHF.

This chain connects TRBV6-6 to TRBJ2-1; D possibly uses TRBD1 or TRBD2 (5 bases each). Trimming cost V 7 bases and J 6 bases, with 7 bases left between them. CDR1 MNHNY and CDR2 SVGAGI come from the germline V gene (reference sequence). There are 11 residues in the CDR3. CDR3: CASKGTNEQFF. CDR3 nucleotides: TGTGCCAGCAAGGGGACCAATGAGCAGTTCTTC.

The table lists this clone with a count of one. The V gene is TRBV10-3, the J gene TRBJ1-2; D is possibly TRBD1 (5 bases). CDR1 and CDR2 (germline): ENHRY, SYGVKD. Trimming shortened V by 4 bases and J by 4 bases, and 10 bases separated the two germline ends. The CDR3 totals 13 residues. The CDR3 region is CAISVEGTYGYTF. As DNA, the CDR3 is TGTGCCATCAGTGTCGAGGGGACCTATGGCTACACCTTC.

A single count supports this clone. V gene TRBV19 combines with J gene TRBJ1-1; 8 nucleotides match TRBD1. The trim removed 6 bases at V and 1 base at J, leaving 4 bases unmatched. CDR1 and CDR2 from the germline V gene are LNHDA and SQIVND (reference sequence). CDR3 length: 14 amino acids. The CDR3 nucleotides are TGTGCCAGTAGGCAGACAGGGGCGAACACTGAAGCTTTCTTT. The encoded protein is CASRQTGANTEAFF. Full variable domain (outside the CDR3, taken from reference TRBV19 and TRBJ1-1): DGGITQSPKYLFRKEGQNVTLSCEQNLNHDAMYWYRQDPGQGLRLIYYSQIVNDFQKGDIAEGYSVSREKKESFPLTVTSAQKNPTAFYLCASRQTGANTEAFFGQGTRLTVV.

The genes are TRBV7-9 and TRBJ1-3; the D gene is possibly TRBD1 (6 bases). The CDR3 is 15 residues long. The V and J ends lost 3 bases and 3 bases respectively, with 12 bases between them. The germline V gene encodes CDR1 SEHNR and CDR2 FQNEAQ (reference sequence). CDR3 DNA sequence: TGTGCCAGCAGCTTTACGGGGGCGAGTGGAAACACCATATATTTT. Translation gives CASSFTGASGNTIYF.

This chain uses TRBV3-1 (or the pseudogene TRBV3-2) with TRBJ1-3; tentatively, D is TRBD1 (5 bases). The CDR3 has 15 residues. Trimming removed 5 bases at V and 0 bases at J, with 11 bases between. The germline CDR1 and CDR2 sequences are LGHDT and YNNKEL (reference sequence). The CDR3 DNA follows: TGTGCCAGCAGCTACCGGACACGCTCTGGAAACACCATATATTTT. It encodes CASSYRTRSGNTIYF.

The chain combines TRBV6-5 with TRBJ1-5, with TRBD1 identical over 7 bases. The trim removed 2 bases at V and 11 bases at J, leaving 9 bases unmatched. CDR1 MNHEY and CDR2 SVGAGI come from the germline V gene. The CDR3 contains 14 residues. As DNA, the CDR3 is TGTGCCAGCAGTTACGGGACCGGGACAGCCGCCCAGCATTTT. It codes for CASSYGTGTAAQHF.

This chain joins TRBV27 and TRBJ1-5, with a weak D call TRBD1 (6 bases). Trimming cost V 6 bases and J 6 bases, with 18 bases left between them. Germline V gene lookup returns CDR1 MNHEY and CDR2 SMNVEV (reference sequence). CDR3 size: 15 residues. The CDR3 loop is CASRMRGREGQPQHF. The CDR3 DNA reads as TGTGCCAGCAGGATGAGGGGGAGGGAAGGTCAGCCCCAGCATTTT.

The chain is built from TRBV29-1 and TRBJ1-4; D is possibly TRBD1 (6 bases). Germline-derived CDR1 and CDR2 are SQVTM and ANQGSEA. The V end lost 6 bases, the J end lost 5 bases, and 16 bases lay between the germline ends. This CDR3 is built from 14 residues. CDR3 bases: TGCAGCGTCAAGGTGGGGCAGGGGAATGAAAAACTGTTTTTT. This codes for CSVKVGQGNEKLFF.

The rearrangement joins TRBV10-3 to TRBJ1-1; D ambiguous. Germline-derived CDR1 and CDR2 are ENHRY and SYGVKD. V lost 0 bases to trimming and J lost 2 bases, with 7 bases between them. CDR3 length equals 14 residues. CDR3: CAISESHTNTEAFF. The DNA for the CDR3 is TGTGCCATCAGTGAGTCTCACACCAACACTGAAGCTTTCTTT.